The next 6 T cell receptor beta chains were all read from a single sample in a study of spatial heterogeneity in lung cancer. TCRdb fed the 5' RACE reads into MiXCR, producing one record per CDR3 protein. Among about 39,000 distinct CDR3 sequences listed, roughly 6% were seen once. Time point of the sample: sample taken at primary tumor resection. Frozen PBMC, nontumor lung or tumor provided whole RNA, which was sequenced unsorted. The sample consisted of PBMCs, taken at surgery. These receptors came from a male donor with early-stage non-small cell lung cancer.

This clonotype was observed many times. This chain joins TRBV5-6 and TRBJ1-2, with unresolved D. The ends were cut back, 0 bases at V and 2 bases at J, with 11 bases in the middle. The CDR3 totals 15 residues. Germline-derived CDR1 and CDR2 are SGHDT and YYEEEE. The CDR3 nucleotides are TGTGCCAGCAGCTTGGACGGCAGCGAGAACTATGGCTACACCTTC. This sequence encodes CASSLDGSENYGYTF.

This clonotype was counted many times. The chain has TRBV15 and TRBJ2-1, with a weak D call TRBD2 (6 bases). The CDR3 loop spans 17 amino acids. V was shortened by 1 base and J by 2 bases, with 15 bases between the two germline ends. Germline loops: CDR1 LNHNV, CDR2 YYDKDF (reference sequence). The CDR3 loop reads CATSRAPGRTPYNEQFF. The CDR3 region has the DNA TGTGCCACCAGCAGAGCCCCAGGGAGGACCCCCTACAATGAGCAGTTCTTC.

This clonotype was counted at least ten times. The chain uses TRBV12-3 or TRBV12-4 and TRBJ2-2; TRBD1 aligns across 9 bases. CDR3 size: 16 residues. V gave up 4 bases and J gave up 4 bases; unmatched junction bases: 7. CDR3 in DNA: TGTGCCAGCAGTTCCGGGACAGGGAGTAGCACCGGGGAGCTGTTTTTT. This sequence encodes CASSSGTGSSTGELFF.

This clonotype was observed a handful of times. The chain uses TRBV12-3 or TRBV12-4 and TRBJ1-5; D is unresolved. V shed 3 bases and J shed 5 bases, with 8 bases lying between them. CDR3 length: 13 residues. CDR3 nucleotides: TGTGCCAGCAGTTTCGAACATTATCAGCCCCAGCATTTT. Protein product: CASSFEHYQPQHF.

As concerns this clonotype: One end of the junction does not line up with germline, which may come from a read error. The CDR3 nucleotides are TGTGCCCCCAGCAGAGGGGCGGGGGCCCTCCAAGAGACCCAGTACTTC. Translation: CAPSRGAGALQETQYF. The rearrangement links TRBV15 to TRBJ2-5; D may be TRBD2 (7 bases). This CDR3 region has 16 residues. Germline V lookup: CDR1 LNHNV, CDR2 YYDKDF (reference sequence).

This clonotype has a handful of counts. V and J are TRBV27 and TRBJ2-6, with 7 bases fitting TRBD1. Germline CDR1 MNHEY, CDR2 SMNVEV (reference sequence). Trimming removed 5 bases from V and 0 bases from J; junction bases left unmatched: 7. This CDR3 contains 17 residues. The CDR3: CASSLQGKSSGANVLTF. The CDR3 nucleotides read TGTGCCAGCAGTCTACAGGGGAAGAGCTCTGGGGCCAACGTCCTGACTTTC.